Listed below are T cell receptor beta chains from one sample, sequenced in a study of blood T cell repertoires in COVID-19. Only in-frame clones appear in the TCRdb table, and some are missing; sequencing was by immunoSEQ multiplex PCR. The table lists some 58,000 clones, roughly four fifths of them singletons, with 30% to 40% in the top ten. The sample taken for sequencing was peripheral blood. These receptors came from a man aged 55 to 70 with COVID-19, enrolled during active disease. The CDR3 runs from the conserved cysteine through the conserved F or W. The order of the fields is clone size, V gene, J gene, D gene, CDR3 DNA, CDR3 protein. A D gene is named only where the DNA matches it firmly. Clone size is given for some rows only: seen once, a few or many times, or a class if the clone is expanded.

clone size: -; V gene: TRBV5-5; J gene: TRBJ2-3; D gene: TRBD2; CDR3 DNA: TGTGCCCGCAGCTGGGGTGGGGGGGGGAGGGCCCTCCCTGGGTATTTT; CDR3 protein: CARSWGGGGRALPGYF
clone size: -; V gene: TRBV4-1; J gene: TRBJ1-5; D gene: -; CDR3 DNA: TGCGCCAGCAGCCCGAAACAGTTCGGGCCCCAGCATTTT; CDR3 protein: CASSPKQFGPQHF
clone size: -; V gene: TRBV11-3; J gene: TRBJ2-3; D gene: -; CDR3 DNA: TGTGCCAGCAGCCTAGCAGGTTGGGCAGATACGCAGTATTTT; CDR3 protein: CASSLAGWADTQYF
clone size: -; V gene: TRBV19; J gene: TRBJ1-2; D gene: TRBD1; CDR3 DNA: TGTGCCAGTAAGAATCCGGGACAGGCCTATGGCTACACCTTC; CDR3 protein: CASKNPGQAYGYTF
clone size: -; V gene: TRBV12-3/TRBV12-4; J gene: TRBJ1-2; D gene: -; CDR3 DNA: TGTGCCAGCAGTTTGGCAGCCGGGAATGGCTACACCTTC; CDR3 protein: CASSLAAGNGYTF
clone size: few; V gene: TRBV12-3/TRBV12-4; J gene: TRBJ1-1; D gene: TRBD1; CDR3 DNA: TGTGCCAGCAGACTGACAGGGGGTGAAGCTTTCTTT; CDR3 protein: CASRLTGGEAFF
clone size: -; V gene: TRBV24-1; J gene: TRBJ2-3; D gene: TRBD1; CDR3 DNA: TGTGCCACCAGTGCCGGCAGGACAGGGTTCACAGATACGCAGTATTTT; CDR3 protein: CATSAGRTGFTDTQYF
clone size: -; V gene: TRBV20-1; J gene: TRBJ2-7; D gene: TRBD2; CDR3 DNA: TGCAGTGCTAGTCGAGCGGGAGGGCCCCACGAGCAGTACTTC; CDR3 protein: CSASRAGGPHEQYF
clone size: -; V gene: TRBV5-6; J gene: TRBJ2-1; D gene: TRBD1; CDR3 DNA: TGTGCCAGCAGCTCGCCGGGACAGGGGAAGGGGTATGAGCAGTTCTTC; CDR3 protein: CASSSPGQGKGYEQFF
clone size: once; V gene: TRBV16; J gene: TRBJ1-5; D gene: -; CDR3 DNA: TGTGCCAGCATACAGGGTATCAATCAGCCCCAGCATTTT; CDR3 protein: CASIQGINQPQHF
clone size: -; V gene: TRBV14; J gene: TRBJ1-1; D gene: TRBD1; CDR3 DNA: TGTGCCAGCAGCCAAGGGTGGGGGACAGGGGGCACGAACACTGAAGCTTTCTTT; CDR3 protein: CASSQGWGTGGTNTEAFF
clone size: -; V gene: TRBV25-1; J gene: TRBJ1-2; D gene: TRBD1; CDR3 DNA: TGTGCCAGCGAATCGGGACAGAACTATGGCTACACCTTC; CDR3 protein: CASESGQNYGYTF
clone size: -; V gene: TRBV5-6; J gene: TRBJ1-1; D gene: -; CDR3 DNA: TGTGCCAGCAGCCCGGACAAGTTACACACTGAAGCTTTCTTT; CDR3 protein: CASSPDKLHTEAFF
clone size: -; V gene: TRBV27; J gene: TRBJ2-1; D gene: -; CDR3 DNA: TGTGCCAGCAGAACAGTTCGGGGGAGAATAGGCGAGCAGTTCTTC; CDR3 protein: CASRTVRGRIGEQFF
clone size: -; V gene: TRBV9; J gene: TRBJ2-2; D gene: -; CDR3 DNA: TGTGCCAGCAGCGTAGGGAGCAGGGCAAACACCGGGGAGCTGTTTTTT; CDR3 protein: CASSVGSRANTGELFF
clone size: -; V gene: TRBV5-8; J gene: TRBJ2-1; D gene: -; CDR3 DNA: TGTGCCAGCAGGAACAGGGTAGACAATGAGCAGTTCTTC; CDR3 protein: CASRNRVDNEQFF
clone size: -; V gene: TRBV6-5; J gene: TRBJ2-5; D gene: -; CDR3 DNA: TGTGCCAGCAGTTACGGTGGGGGCGGGAGAACTCCCCACTTC; CDR3 protein: CASSYGGGGRTPHF
clone size: -; V gene: TRBV9; J gene: TRBJ2-1; D gene: TRBD1; CDR3 DNA: TGTGCCAGCAGCGTCCTTTCCAGGGGGAGTGATGAGCAGTTCTTC; CDR3 protein: CASSVLSRGSDEQFF
clone size: once; V gene: TRBV9; J gene: TRBJ1-1; D gene: -; CDR3 DNA: TGTGCCAGCAGCCCATGGGGGGGCACTGAAGCTTTCTTT; CDR3 protein: CASSPWGGTEAFF
clone size: few; V gene: TRBV10-3; J gene: TRBJ1-1; D gene: -; CDR3 DNA: TGTGCCATCAGTGAGAAACAGAACACTGAAGCTTTCTTT; CDR3 protein: CAISEKQNTEAFF
clone size: -; V gene: TRBV5-1; J gene: TRBJ2-1; D gene: -; CDR3 DNA: TGCGCCAGCAGCGAGCAAGTGAGCAATGAGCAGTTCTTC; CDR3 protein: CASSEQVSNEQFF
clone size: -; V gene: TRBV6-5; J gene: TRBJ1-1; D gene: -; CDR3 DNA: TGTGCCAGCAGTTACTTGGGGGCCCGAGGGGCTGAAGCTTTCTTT; CDR3 protein: CASSYLGARGAEAFF
clone size: once; V gene: TRBV10-3; J gene: TRBJ2-1; D gene: TRBD1; CDR3 DNA: TGTGCCATCAGTGAGTCCTTGGGGGGGACAGGGTTTACCAATGAGCAGTTCTTC; CDR3 protein: CAISESLGGTGFTNEQFF
clone size: many; V gene: TRBV6-2/TRBV6-3; J gene: TRBJ2-7; D gene: TRBD2; CDR3 DNA: TGTGCCAGCAGTTACTCTGGGACTAGCCTCTACGAGCAGTACTTC; CDR3 protein: CASSYSGTSLYEQYF
clone size: once; V gene: TRBV5-1; J gene: TRBJ1-5; D gene: TRBD1; CDR3 DNA: TGCGCCAGCAGCGGAACGTTGGGACAGGGGCACCCGGATCAGCCCCAGCATTTT; CDR3 protein: CASSGTLGQGHPDQPQHF
clone size: once; V gene: TRBV5-5; J gene: TRBJ2-1; D gene: TRBD1; CDR3 DNA: TGTGCCAGCAGCGGGGACAGGGTTGAGCTAAGCTCCTACAATGAGCAGTTCTTC; CDR3 protein: CASSGDRVELSSYNEQFF
clone size: -; V gene: TRBV19; J gene: TRBJ2-3; D gene: TRBD1; CDR3 DNA: TGTGCCAGTACCTCCGGGACAGGGGGAGCAGATACGCAGTATTTT; CDR3 protein: CASTSGTGGADTQYF
clone size: -; V gene: TRBV19; J gene: TRBJ2-5; D gene: -; CDR3 DNA: TGTGCCAGTAGTTCTGTGGCAGCGACTACCGAGACCCAGTACTTC; CDR3 protein: CASSSVAATTETQYF
clone size: once; V gene: TRBV5-1; J gene: TRBJ1-2; D gene: -; CDR3 DNA: TGCGCCAGCAGCTTGGAGGGGGTTGGCTACACCTTC; CDR3 protein: CASSLEGVGYTF
clone size: -; V gene: TRBV9; J gene: TRBJ2-3; D gene: -; CDR3 DNA: TGTGCCAGCAGCCGGAGGGGAGCGGGCACAGATACGCAGTATTTT; CDR3 protein: CASSRRGAGTDTQYF
clone size: -; V gene: TRBV29-1; J gene: TRBJ2-7; D gene: -; CDR3 DNA: TGCAGCGTGGGGAAGGGGTACGAGCAGTACTTC; CDR3 protein: CSVGKGYEQYF
clone size: -; V gene: TRBV2; J gene: TRBJ2-5; D gene: TRBD1; CDR3 DNA: TGTGCCAGCAGCACAGCCCGGACAGGGGGCTCCCAAGAGACCCAGTACTTC; CDR3 protein: CASSTARTGGSQETQYF
clone size: -; V gene: TRBV2; J gene: TRBJ1-2; D gene: -; CDR3 DNA: TGTGCCAGCAGGGAGGCAGGCTTAAACTATGGCTACACCTTC; CDR3 protein: CASREAGLNYGYTF
clone size: -; V gene: TRBV5-6; J gene: TRBJ1-1; D gene: -; CDR3 DNA: TGTGCCAGCAGCTTGGTAAACAGGGCGATGAACACTGAAGCTTTCTTT; CDR3 protein: CASSLVNRAMNTEAFF
clone size: -; V gene: TRBV5-8; J gene: TRBJ1-2; D gene: TRBD1; CDR3 DNA: TGTGCCAGCAGCCGACTCTTAACGGGACAGGGTCGCGGCTACACCTTC; CDR3 protein: CASSRLLTGQGRGYTF
clone size: -; V gene: TRBV5-1; J gene: TRBJ2-4; D gene: -; CDR3 DNA: TGCGCCAGCAGCTGGGGGGTTGAGCTAGCCAAAAACATTCAGTACTTC; CDR3 protein: CASSWGVELAKNIQYF
clone size: once; V gene: TRBV7-2; J gene: TRBJ2-1; D gene: TRBD2; CDR3 DNA: TGTGCCAGCCGACTAGCGGGAGAAGGGGAGCAGTTCTTC; CDR3 protein: CASRLAGEGEQFF
clone size: -; V gene: TRBV6-5; J gene: TRBJ1-5; D gene: -; CDR3 DNA: TGTGCCAGCAGCGATTCAAGGAGTCGACAGCCCCAGCATTTT; CDR3 protein: CASSDSRSRQPQHF
clone size: -; V gene: TRBV2; J gene: TRBJ2-2; D gene: TRBD1; CDR3 DNA: TGTGCCAGCAGTGAGGTTGGGGACAGACTGACCGGGGAGCTGTTTTTT; CDR3 protein: CASSEVGDRLTGELFF
clone size: few; V gene: TRBV30; J gene: TRBJ2-2; D gene: TRBD1; CDR3 DNA: TGTGCCTTCGGACAGGGGAAAAGGGAGCTGTTTTTT; CDR3 protein: CAFGQGKRELFF
clone size: -; V gene: TRBV7-2; J gene: TRBJ1-6; D gene: -; CDR3 DNA: TGTGCCAGCAGCCAGACAGTAGCTGATTCACCCCTCCACTTT; CDR3 protein: CASSQTVADSPLHF
clone size: -; V gene: TRBV7-2; J gene: TRBJ1-5; D gene: TRBD1; CDR3 DNA: TGTGCCAGCAGCCGGGACAGTAATCAGCCCCAGCATTTT; CDR3 protein: CASSRDSNQPQHF